Listed below are T cell receptor beta chains from one sample, sequenced in a study of OX40 agonist ivuxolimab in advanced cancers. Some clones are missing from TCRdb's copy, which holds only in-frame ones; the method was immunoSEQ multiplex PCR. The profile shows 70,000 to 95,000 clones, approximately 86% of them singletons. The sample was CD4+ or CD8+ T cells sorted from blood, taken in a trial of the OX40 agonist ivuxolimab. These receptors came from an adult with an advanced solid tumor such as melanoma, head and neck, liver or kidney cancer. The CDR3 runs from the conserved cysteine through the conserved F or W. The order of the fields is J gene, V gene, clone size, D gene, CDR3 protein, CDR3 DNA. The D gene is left open where the match is weak. Size tells how often a clone was seen (once, few, many) or the class of an expanded clone, and some rows leave it out.

J gene: TRBJ1-2; V gene: TRBV28; clone size: once; D gene: -; CDR3 protein: CVSAKEFNYGYTF; CDR3 DNA: TGTGTATCCGCTAAAGAGTTTAACTATGGCTACACCTTC
J gene: TRBJ1-1; V gene: TRBV6-5; clone size: -; D gene: -; CDR3 protein: CASSYSQGDTEAFF; CDR3 DNA: TGTGCCAGCAGTTACTCGCAGGGAGACACTGAAGCTTTCTTT
J gene: TRBJ2-2; V gene: TRBV19; clone size: -; D gene: TRBD2; CDR3 protein: CASRTSGSPGELFF; CDR3 DNA: TGTGCCAGTAGGACTAGCGGGAGTCCGGGGGAGCTGTTTTTT
J gene: TRBJ2-4; V gene: TRBV23-1; clone size: -; D gene: -; CDR3 protein: CASSQSLRAFAKNIQYF; CDR3 DNA: TGCGCCAGCAGTCAATCGCTTCGGGCTTTTGCCAAAAACATTCAGTACTTC
J gene: TRBJ1-5; V gene: TRBV4-1; clone size: -; D gene: -; CDR3 protein: CASSRSGQPEQPQHF; CDR3 DNA: TGCGCCAGCAGCCGATCAGGACAGCCGGAGCAGCCCCAGCATTTT
J gene: TRBJ2-3; V gene: TRBV28; clone size: -; D gene: TRBD2; CDR3 protein: CASSLALAGGSSTDTQYF; CDR3 DNA: TGTGCCAGCAGTTTGGCACTAGCGGGGGGTTCTAGCACAGATACGCAGTATTTT
J gene: TRBJ2-7; V gene: TRBV18; clone size: -; D gene: -; CDR3 protein: CASSPPDLEQYF; CDR3 DNA: TGTGCCAGCTCACCACCGGACCTGGAGCAGTACTTC
J gene: TRBJ2-7; V gene: TRBV5-1; clone size: once; D gene: TRBD2; CDR3 protein: CASSPTSGLYEQYF; CDR3 DNA: TGCGCCAGCAGCCCGACTAGCGGGTTATACGAGCAGTACTTC
J gene: TRBJ1-2; V gene: TRBV10-3; clone size: -; D gene: -; CDR3 protein: CATSGTQYGYTF; CDR3 DNA: TGTGCCACTTCCGGGACACAATATGGCTACACCTTC
J gene: TRBJ1-2; V gene: TRBV28; clone size: -; D gene: -; CDR3 protein: CASSLMAGYTF; CDR3 DNA: TGTGCCAGCAGTTTAATGGCTGGCTACACCTTC
J gene: TRBJ2-6; V gene: TRBV6-5; clone size: -; D gene: -; CDR3 protein: CASSYTGANVLTF; CDR3 DNA: TGTGCCAGCAGTTATACTGGGGCCAACGTCCTGACTTTC
J gene: TRBJ2-7; V gene: TRBV7-9; clone size: few; D gene: -; CDR3 protein: CASSLGIGSTTYEQYF; CDR3 DNA: TGTGCCAGCAGCTTAGGAATCGGAAGTACTACCTACGAGCAGTACTTC
J gene: TRBJ1-1; V gene: TRBV11-2; clone size: -; D gene: TRBD1; CDR3 protein: CASSLANRDRAYDFEAFF; CDR3 DNA: TGTGCCAGCAGCTTAGCCAATCGGGACAGGGCCTACGATTTTGAAGCTTTCTTT
J gene: TRBJ2-3; V gene: TRBV6-1; clone size: -; D gene: -; CDR3 protein: CASSDINRDTDTQYF; CDR3 DNA: TGTGCCAGCAGTGACATTAACAGAGACACAGATACGCAGTATTTT
J gene: TRBJ2-5; V gene: TRBV14; clone size: -; D gene: -; CDR3 protein: CASSQEGGGVETQYF; CDR3 DNA: TGTGCCAGCAGCCAGGAGGGAGGGGGCGTAGAGACCCAGTACTTC
J gene: TRBJ2-5; V gene: TRBV7-3; clone size: -; D gene: TRBD2; CDR3 protein: CASSLLAGGGQETQYF; CDR3 DNA: TGTGCCAGCAGCTTACTGGCGGGGGGTGGTCAAGAGACCCAGTACTTC
J gene: TRBJ2-5; V gene: TRBV6-1; clone size: -; D gene: TRBD2; CDR3 protein: CASRALAGTQETQYF; CDR3 DNA: TGTGCCAGCAGAGCCCTAGCGGGGACACAAGAGACCCAGTACTTC
J gene: TRBJ2-7; V gene: TRBV6-5; clone size: few; D gene: TRBD1; CDR3 protein: CASSFTGDEQYF; CDR3 DNA: TGTGCCAGCAGCTTTACAGGGGACGAGCAGTACTTC
J gene: TRBJ2-1; V gene: TRBV6-5; clone size: -; D gene: TRBD1; CDR3 protein: CASSLTGASSEQFF; CDR3 DNA: TGTGCCAGCAGCCTTACAGGGGCGAGCAGTGAGCAGTTCTTC
J gene: TRBJ1-1; V gene: TRBV5-1; clone size: few; D gene: -; CDR3 protein: CASSGETAEAFF; CDR3 DNA: TGCGCCAGCAGCGGAGAGACAGCTGAAGCTTTCTTT
J gene: TRBJ1-1; V gene: TRBV5-1; clone size: -; D gene: -; CDR3 protein: CASSLPGAGTEAFF; CDR3 DNA: TGCGCCAGCAGCTTGCCGGGGGCGGGCACTGAAGCTTTCTTT
J gene: TRBJ1-1; V gene: TRBV5-1; clone size: -; D gene: TRBD1; CDR3 protein: CASSPLGQGLGTEAFF; CDR3 DNA: TGCGCCAGCAGCCCCCTGGGACAGGGCTTGGGCACTGAAGCTTTCTTT
J gene: TRBJ2-1; V gene: TRBV7-9; clone size: -; D gene: TRBD2; CDR3 protein: CACPGGVSYNEQFF; CDR3 DNA: TGTGCCTGCCCCGGGGGGGTGTCCTACAATGAGCAGTTCTTC
J gene: TRBJ2-2; V gene: TRBV9; clone size: -; D gene: TRBD2; CDR3 protein: CASSVAGGPNTGELFF; CDR3 DNA: TGTGCCAGCAGCGTAGCGGGGGGGCCGAACACCGGGGAGCTGTTTTTT
J gene: TRBJ1-6; V gene: TRBV5-1; clone size: -; D gene: -; CDR3 protein: CASSRGQTGALHF; CDR3 DNA: TGCGCCAGCAGCCGAGGACAGACCGGGGCCCTCCACTTT
J gene: TRBJ1-6; V gene: TRBV30; clone size: -; D gene: TRBD1; CDR3 protein: CAWSATLGQLRYNSPLHF; CDR3 DNA: TGTGCCTGGAGTGCAACCTTGGGACAGCTCCGTTATAATTCACCCCTCCACTTT
J gene: TRBJ1-6; V gene: TRBV4-1; clone size: -; D gene: -; CDR3 protein: CASSQGEPEYNSPLHF; CDR3 DNA: TGCGCCAGCAGCCAAGGGGAACCTGAATATAATTCACCCCTCCACTTT
J gene: TRBJ2-3; V gene: TRBV9; clone size: -; D gene: -; CDR3 protein: CASSVGRPTDTQYF; CDR3 DNA: TGTGCCAGCAGCGTTGGGCGGCCCACAGATACGCAGTATTTT
J gene: TRBJ1-1; V gene: TRBV5-1; clone size: -; D gene: -; CDR3 protein: CASSEGMAYTEAFF; CDR3 DNA: TGCGCCAGCAGCGAGGGGATGGCCTACACTGAAGCTTTCTTT
J gene: TRBJ2-3; V gene: TRBV15; clone size: -; D gene: TRBD2; CDR3 protein: CATSRGLLAGATDTQYF; CDR3 DNA: TGTGCCACCAGCAGAGGGTTACTAGCGGGGGCCACAGATACGCAGTATTTT
J gene: TRBJ1-2; V gene: TRBV9; clone size: -; D gene: -; CDR3 protein: CASSEDPDYGYTF; CDR3 DNA: TGTGCCAGCAGCGAGGACCCAGACTATGGCTACACCTTC
J gene: TRBJ1-2; V gene: TRBV5-1; clone size: once; D gene: TRBD1; CDR3 protein: CASSLGQGASDYGYTF; CDR3 DNA: TGCGCCAGCAGCCTAGGACAGGGGGCATCTGACTATGGCTACACCTTC
J gene: TRBJ2-7; V gene: TRBV4-1; clone size: -; D gene: -; CDR3 protein: CASSQDPETPGQYF; CDR3 DNA: TGCGCCAGCAGCCAAGATCCAGAAACACCCGGGCAGTACTTC
J gene: TRBJ1-2; V gene: TRBV7-3; clone size: -; D gene: -; CDR3 protein: CASSLTSASPGGYTF; CDR3 DNA: TGTGCCAGCAGCTTAACTTCCGCAAGCCCAGGGGGCTACACCTTC
J gene: TRBJ2-3; V gene: TRBV18; clone size: -; D gene: TRBD2; CDR3 protein: CASSPPGGGPSDTQYF; CDR3 DNA: TGTGCCAGCTCACCACCCGGGGGGGGGCCGTCAGATACGCAGTATTTT
J gene: TRBJ1-6; V gene: TRBV7-9; clone size: -; D gene: -; CDR3 protein: CASRTREDSPLHF; CDR3 DNA: TGTGCCAGCAGAACCAGGGAAGATTCACCCCTCCACTTT
J gene: TRBJ2-1; V gene: TRBV5-1; clone size: -; D gene: TRBD1; CDR3 protein: CASSAGQGYNEQFF; CDR3 DNA: TGCGCCAGCAGCGCAGGACAGGGCTACAATGAGCAGTTCTTC
J gene: TRBJ2-5; V gene: TRBV7-3; clone size: -; D gene: -; CDR3 protein: CASSPWAGSQETQYF; CDR3 DNA: TGTGCCAGCAGCCCCTGGGCGGGATCCCAAGAGACCCAGTACTTC
J gene: TRBJ2-6; V gene: TRBV7-9; clone size: -; D gene: TRBD1; CDR3 protein: CASSLFGTGGSGANVLTF; CDR3 DNA: TGTGCCAGCAGCTTATTTGGGACAGGCGGCTCTGGGGCCAACGTCCTGACTTTC
J gene: TRBJ2-3; V gene: TRBV5-4; clone size: -; D gene: TRBD2; CDR3 protein: CASSSGGLGDTQYF; CDR3 DNA: TGTGCCAGCAGCTCGGGGGGACTTGGGGATACGCAGTATTTT
J gene: TRBJ1-1; V gene: TRBV2; clone size: -; D gene: -; CDR3 protein: CASRENGSPDTEAFF; CDR3 DNA: TGTGCCAGCAGGGAGAACGGATCCCCAGACACTGAAGCTTTCTTT
J gene: TRBJ2-3; V gene: TRBV9; clone size: -; D gene: -; CDR3 protein: CASSVVGLATDTQYF; CDR3 DNA: TGTGCCAGCAGCGTAGTGGGACTGGCCACAGATACGCAGTATTTT
J gene: TRBJ2-5; V gene: TRBV9; clone size: -; D gene: -; CDR3 protein: CASSGSPGTLVIETQYF; CDR3 DNA: TGTGCCAGCAGCGGTAGTCCCGGGACTCTCGTCATTGAGACCCAGTACTTC
J gene: TRBJ1-1; V gene: TRBV29-1; clone size: -; D gene: -; CDR3 protein: CSVEGGSRGNTEAFF; CDR3 DNA: TGCAGCGTTGAAGGGGGGAGCAGGGGGAACACTGAAGCTTTCTTT
J gene: TRBJ1-2; V gene: TRBV5-1; clone size: -; D gene: -; CDR3 protein: CASSKDPGIANYGYTF; CDR3 DNA: TGCGCCAGCAGCAAGGACCCGGGGATAGCTAACTATGGCTACACCTTC
J gene: TRBJ1-2; V gene: TRBV28; clone size: few; D gene: TRBD1; CDR3 protein: CASRATGGEDGYTF; CDR3 DNA: TGTGCCAGCAGGGCGACAGGGGGTGAGGATGGCTACACCTTC
J gene: TRBJ1-5; V gene: TRBV6-5; clone size: many; D gene: -; CDR3 protein: CASKQGNQPQHF; CDR3 DNA: TGTGCCAGCAAGCAGGGCAATCAGCCCCAGCATTTT
J gene: TRBJ1-3; V gene: TRBV7-8; clone size: few; D gene: TRBD1; CDR3 protein: CASSWGQGASGNTIYF; CDR3 DNA: TGTGCCAGCAGCTGGGGACAGGGGGCATCTGGAAACACCATATATTTT
J gene: TRBJ2-7; V gene: TRBV6-1; clone size: -; D gene: TRBD2; CDR3 protein: CASSERVLAGTYEQYF; CDR3 DNA: TGTGCCAGCAGTGAAAGGGTTCTAGCGGGGACCTACGAGCAGTACTTC
J gene: TRBJ2-3; V gene: TRBV10-1; clone size: -; D gene: -; CDR3 protein: CASSDRGGASTDTQYF; CDR3 DNA: TGCGCCAGCAGTGATCGTGGCGGGGCTAGCACAGATACGCAGTATTTT
J gene: TRBJ2-3; V gene: TRBV5-1; clone size: once; D gene: -; CDR3 protein: CASSSRDFRTDTQYF; CDR3 DNA: TGCGCCAGCAGCTCGAGGGATTTTCGCACAGATACGCAGTATTTT
J gene: TRBJ1-1; V gene: TRBV19; clone size: -; D gene: -; CDR3 protein: CASIDRNLEAFF; CDR3 DNA: TGTGCCAGTATAGACAGGAACCTTGAAGCTTTCTTT
J gene: TRBJ1-5; V gene: TRBV30; clone size: -; D gene: -; CDR3 protein: CAWRTDSNQPQHF; CDR3 DNA: TGTGCCTGGAGAACAGATAGCAATCAGCCCCAGCATTTT
J gene: TRBJ2-1; V gene: TRBV10-1; clone size: -; D gene: TRBD2; CDR3 protein: CASSLAGGGYNEQFF; CDR3 DNA: TGCGCCAGCAGCCTAGCGGGAGGGGGGTACAATGAGCAGTTCTTC
J gene: TRBJ2-7; V gene: TRBV13; clone size: -; D gene: TRBD2; CDR3 protein: CASRELKRGGMYEQYF; CDR3 DNA: TGTGCCAGCCGGGAACTCAAGCGGGGGGGCATGTACGAGCAGTACTTC